Listed below are T cell receptor beta chains from one sample, sequenced in a study of T cells in Graves' hyperthyroidism and ophthalmopathy. TCRdb reanalysed the multiplex PCR reads using MiXCR and keeps one entry per CDR3 protein. The profile covers approximately 200,000 distinct CDR3 sequences, with approximately 20% appearing a single time and roughly two fifths taken by the ten largest. Sequencing used blood. The origin of the receptors is a man between 40 and 49 years old with Graves' hyperthyroidism. CDR3s include the opening cysteine and the closing phenylalanine or tryptophan. Fields, in order: CDR3 length, D gene, clone size, J gene, V gene, CDR3 protein, CDR3 DNA. D genes are given only for firm matches. Size values are once, few and many counts, or a class for expanded clones, and some rows have none.

length: 15; D: TRBD1; size: many; J: TRBJ2-3; V: TRBV30; CDR3: CAWSSRQGARDTQYF; DNA: TGTGCCTGGAGTTCACGACAGGGGGCCCGAGATACGCAGTATTTT
length: 15; D: .; size: many; J: TRBJ2-2; V: TRBV6-2/TRBV6-3; CDR3: CASSYIDTTTGELFF; DNA: TGTGCCAGCAGTTATATTGACACAACCACCGGGGAGCTGTTTTTT
length: 13; D: .; size: many; J: TRBJ2-5; V: TRBV24-1; CDR3: CATSGQGQETQYF; DNA: TGTGCCACCAGTGGTCAGGGCCAAGAGACCCAGTACTTC
length: 16; D: .; size: .; J: TRBJ1-5; V: TRBV4-3; CDR3: CASSQDRMEFWQPQHF; DNA: TGCGCCAGCAGCCAAGACCGTATGGAATTCTGGCAGCCCCAGCATTTT
length: 14; D: TRBD2; size: many; J: TRBJ2-3; V: TRBV20-1; CDR3: CSARGGGSTDTQYF; DNA: TGCAGTGCTAGAGGCGGGGGGAGCACAGATACGCAGTATTTT
length: 13; D: TRBD1; size: many; J: TRBJ2-1; V: TRBV6-2/TRBV6-3; CDR3: CASSHGQVNEQFF; DNA: TGTGCCAGCAGTCATGGACAGGTCAATGAGCAGTTCTTC
length: 13; D: .; size: many; J: TRBJ1-1; V: TRBV30; CDR3: CAWSVQRNTEAFF; DNA: TGTGCCTGGAGTGTACAACGGAACACTGAAGCTTTCTTT
length: 15; D: TRBD1; size: few; J: TRBJ1-1; V: TRBV19; CDR3: CASSPPDRGVVEAFF; DNA: TGTGCCAGTAGTCCGCCGGACAGGGGGGTAGTTGAAGCTTTCTTT
length: 15; D: .; size: .; J: TRBJ1-5; V: TRBV7-2; CDR3: CASSSQGGSNQPQHF; DNA: TGTGCCAGCAGCTCGCAGGGTGGTAGCAATCAGCCCCAGCATTTT
length: 11; D: .; size: many; J: TRBJ2-2; V: TRBV3-1; CDR3: CASSQTGELFF; DNA: TGTGCCAGCAGCCAGACCGGGGAGCTGTTTTTT
length: 15; D: TRBD1; size: .; J: TRBJ2-5; V: TRBV6-1; CDR3: CASSETGEGQETQYF; DNA: TGTGCCAGCAGCGAAACAGGGGAAGGCCAAGAGACCCAGTACTTC
length: 14; D: .; size: many; J: TRBJ2-7; V: TRBV20-1; CDR3: CSASFMGYPYEQYF; DNA: TGCAGTGCCTCGTTTATGGGATACCCCTACGAGCAGTACTTC
length: 15; D: TRBD1; size: .; J: TRBJ1-5; V: TRBV5-4; CDR3: CASSPGQGRNQPQHF; DNA: TGTGCCAGCAGCCCTGGACAGGGCAGGAATCAGCCCCAGCATTTT
length: 20; D: .; size: .; J: TRBJ1-6; V: TRBV6-2/TRBV6-3; CDR3: CASSYSQPRGGSSYNSPLHF; DNA: TGTGCCAGCAGTTACTCGCAACCACGGGGCGGCAGCTCCTATAATTCACCCCTCCACTTT
length: 13; D: .; size: .; J: TRBJ2-2; V: TRBV4-2; CDR3: CASRQVWQGELFF; DNA: TGTGCCAGCAGACAAGTCTGGCAGGGGGAGCTGTTTTTT
length: 12; D: .; size: many; J: TRBJ2-5; V: TRBV20-1; CDR3: CSARDHQETQYF; DNA: TGCAGTGCAAGGGACCATCAAGAGACCCAGTACTTC
length: 16; D: TRBD2; size: many; J: TRBJ2-3; V: TRBV18; CDR3: CASSPWVAGAADTQYF; DNA: TGTGCCAGCTCACCATGGGTAGCGGGGGCCGCAGATACGCAGTATTTT
length: 15; D: .; size: .; J: TRBJ1-1; V: TRBV29-1; CDR3: CSVEGAWSSNTEAFF; DNA: TGCAGCGTTGAAGGGGCCTGGAGTAGTAACACTGAAGCTTTCTTT
length: 14; D: TRBD1; size: .; J: TRBJ1-1; V: TRBV10-2; CDR3: CAIKWGQGGTEAFF; DNA: TGCGCCATCAAGTGGGGACAGGGCGGCACTGAAGCTTTCTTT
length: 14; D: TRBD1; size: .; J: TRBJ2-7; V: TRBV6-1; CDR3: CASSRVTGSYEQYF; DNA: TGTGCCAGCAGCCGAGTGACAGGGTCATACGAGCAGTACTTC
length: 13; D: .; size: .; J: TRBJ2-3; V: TRBV7-2; CDR3: CASSTNRDGTQYF; DNA: TGTGCCAGCAGCACAAACAGGGATGGTACGCAGTATTTT
length: 13; D: TRBD2; size: many; J: TRBJ2-7; V: TRBV6-1; CDR3: CASRTSGGYEQYF; DNA: TGTGCCAGCAGGACTAGCGGGGGGTACGAGCAGTACTTC
length: 13; D: .; size: .; J: TRBJ1-5; V: TRBV10-3; CDR3: CAISPGSKETQHF; DNA: TGTGCCATCAGCCCGGGGTCGAAAGAGACCCAGCATTTT
length: 15; D: .; size: few; J: TRBJ1-1; V: TRBV7-9; CDR3: CASSLSGAKNTEAFF; DNA: TGTGCCAGCAGTCTCTCGGGGGCTAAGAACACTGAAGCTTTCTTT
length: 14; D: .; size: few; J: TRBJ2-7; V: TRBV7-7; CDR3: CASSHAGPLHEQYF; DNA: TGTGCTAGCAGCCACGCCGGGCCCCTCCACGAGCAGTACTTC
length: 16; D: .; size: few; J: TRBJ1-6; V: TRBV20-1; CDR3: CSARDGRGSYNSPLHF; DNA: TGCAGTGCTAGAGATGGACGGGGGTCCTATAATTCACCCCTCCACTTT
length: 15; D: TRBD1; size: .; J: TRBJ1-5; V: TRBV4-1; CDR3: CASSQEWDSYQPQHF; DNA: TGCGCCAGCAGCCAAGAATGGGACAGCTATCAGCCCCAGCATTTT
length: 14; D: .; size: few; J: TRBJ2-2; V: TRBV27; CDR3: CASSFEGETGELFF; DNA: TGTGCCAGCAGTTTTGAGGGGGAAACCGGGGAGCTGTTTTTT
length: 19; D: TRBD1; size: many; J: TRBJ2-6; V: TRBV6-1; CDR3: CASSASQGQGISGANVLTF; DNA: TGTGCCAGCAGTGCCAGTCAGGGACAGGGTATTTCTGGGGCCAACGTCCTGACTTTC
length: 14; D: TRBD1; size: many; J: TRBJ1-1; V: TRBV2; CDR3: CASIPGQRNTEAFF; DNA: TGTGCCAGCATCCCGGGACAGAGGAACACTGAAGCTTTCTTT
length: 13; D: .; size: .; J: TRBJ1-1; V: TRBV7-2; CDR3: CASRKGSIAEAFF; DNA: TGTGCCAGCAGGAAAGGGTCCATCGCTGAAGCTTTCTTT
length: 15; D: .; size: .; J: TRBJ1-4; V: TRBV5-8; CDR3: CASSSSRGLNEKLFF; DNA: TGTGCCAGCAGCTCTTCTCGGGGTCTTAATGAAAAACTGTTTTTT
length: 16; D: .; size: .; J: TRBJ2-5; V: TRBV4-2; CDR3: CASSQEVVGGQETQYF; DNA: TGTGCCAGCAGCCAAGAAGTAGTGGGGGGCCAAGAGACCCAGTACTTC
length: 14; D: TRBD2; size: many; J: TRBJ2-7; V: TRBV6-2/TRBV6-3; CDR3: CASRPGLALHEQYF; DNA: TGTGCCAGCAGACCGGGACTAGCACTCCACGAGCAGTACTTC
length: 13; D: .; size: many; J: TRBJ1-4; V: TRBV20-1; CDR3: CSAPRGANEKLFF; DNA: TGCAGTGCCCCCAGGGGCGCAAATGAAAAACTGTTTTTT
length: 14; D: .; size: .; J: TRBJ1-1; V: TRBV6-1; CDR3: CASSRNVPNTEAFF; DNA: TGTGCCAGCAGCCGAAATGTACCGAACACTGAAGCTTTCTTT
length: 14; D: TRBD1; size: many; J: TRBJ1-5; V: TRBV2; CDR3: CASSQGEGALPQHF; DNA: TGTGCCAGCAGCCAAGGTGAGGGGGCCCTGCCCCAGCATTTT
length: 13; D: .; size: many; J: TRBJ2-7; V: TRBV20-1; CDR3: CSAREDSVSEQYF; DNA: TGCAGTGCTAGAGAAGATTCCGTGTCCGAGCAGTACTTC
length: 15; D: TRBD2; size: .; J: TRBJ2-1; V: TRBV29-1; CDR3: CSGHPAGRSYNEQFF; DNA: TGCAGCGGCCATCCGGCCGGGAGGTCCTACAATGAGCAGTTCTTC
length: 15; D: .; size: many; J: TRBJ1-2; V: TRBV6-5; CDR3: CASSYSNGRHYGYTF; DNA: TGTGCCAGCAGTTACTCGAATGGGAGACACTATGGCTACACCTTC
length: 15; D: TRBD1; size: many; J: TRBJ2-2; V: TRBV18; CDR3: CASSPLGTAPGELFF; DNA: TGTGCCAGCTCACCTCTCGGGACAGCTCCTGGGGAGCTGTTTTTT
length: 14; D: .; size: .; J: TRBJ2-7; V: TRBV7-2; CDR3: CASSTRQETYEQYF; DNA: TGTGCCAGCAGCACTCGACAGGAGACGTACGAGCAGTACTTC
length: 16; D: .; size: .; J: TRBJ1-6; V: TRBV5-8; CDR3: CASSLDRWGADSPLHF; DNA: TGTGCCAGCAGCTTGGATCGGTGGGGCGCCGATTCACCCCTCCACTTT
length: 15; D: .; size: many; J: TRBJ1-1; V: TRBV2; CDR3: CARGGKQGLRTEAFF; DNA: TGTGCCAGGGGGGGGAAACAGGGATTGCGGACTGAAGCTTTCTTT
length: 14; D: TRBD1; size: .; J: TRBJ2-1; V: TRBV6-2/TRBV6-3; CDR3: CASRDRAAYNEQFF; DNA: TGTGCCAGCAGGGACAGGGCAGCCTACAATGAGCAGTTCTTC
length: 14; D: TRBD1; size: .; J: TRBJ2-7; V: TRBV12-3/TRBV12-4; CDR3: CASSLRGTAYEQYF; DNA: TGTGCCAGCAGTCTAAGAGGGACAGCCTACGAGCAGTACTTC
length: 15; D: .; size: few; J: TRBJ1-2; V: TRBV4-3; CDR3: CASSQVAGDRYGYTF; DNA: TGCGCCAGCAGCCAAGTGGCAGGGGATAGGTATGGCTACACCTTC
length: 20; D: TRBD2; size: few; J: TRBJ2-5; V: TRBV4-3; CDR3: CASSQDLFGGRAGGQETQYF; DNA: TGCGCCAGCAGCCAAGATCTTTTCGGTGGCCGGGCGGGGGGCCAAGAGACCCAGTACTTC